This T cell receptor (beta chain) was recovered during a study of Ad26.COV2.S vaccination and SARS-CoV-2 variants. Study in general: The study gave Ad26.COV2.S intramuscularly, once or twice 56 days apart.

Concerning this clone itself: Its specificity is not known.

Findings of the study overall: Spike-specific TCR breadth was greater in vaccine than placebo recipients.

Stated treatment: over 15 received Ad26.COV2.S at low or high dose, single or two shots; roughly five received placebo; per-sample allocation not given. Material that was analyzed had been drawn on day 63 after the first vaccine or placebo injection. The CDR3 is 15 residues long. With 3 bases removed from V and 0 bases from J, the gap between germline ends came to 8 bases. Germline V gives CDR1 MRHNA, CDR2 SNTAGT. Only in-frame clones appear in the TCRdb table, and some are missing; sequencing was by immunoSEQ multiplex PCR. The top ten hold about 4.4% of the sample, which has 350,000 to 500,000 clones, 90% seen once.

J is TRBJ2-2 and V is TRBV6-4, with D tentatively TRBD1 (6 bases). This clonotype originated in a person aged 18 to 65 who received the Ad26.COV2.S COVID-19 vaccine or a placebo. Sequencing used peripheral blood, obtained in a trial of Ad26.COV2.S vaccine versus placebo. In DNA form, the CDR3 reads TGTGCCAGCAGTGAACAGGGCGCGAACACCGGGGAGCTGTTTTTT. This encodes CASSEQGANTGELFF.